The clone carrying this T cell receptor beta chain has a handful of counts. Its antigen is unknown. TCRdb keeps only in-frame clones here, not all; method: immunoSEQ multiplex PCR. The data hold tens of thousands of clones, with about 90% observed a single time. Trimming shortened V by 4 bases and J by 0 bases, and 6 bases separated the two germline ends. CDR1 and CDR2 (germline): LGHNA, YNFKEQ. CDR3 length equals 14 residues. This sample is drawn from a study of STAT5B mutations in CD4+ large granular lymphocyte leukemia. Study results and caveats: About 25% of private leukemic clonotypes occurred rarely in other patients' non-leukemic repertoires. Compared with healthy controls (2/35), patient top clones favored TRBV06 (8/27).

Sequencing was carried out using CD4+ T cells from blood buffy coats. The clonotype originates from a human donor in good health. The V call is TRBV4-2, the J call TRBJ2-2; D is uncertain. The DNA for the CDR3 is TGTGCCAGCAGCCGGGCTGCGAACACCGGGGAGCTGTTTTTT. Translation: CASSRAANTGELFF.